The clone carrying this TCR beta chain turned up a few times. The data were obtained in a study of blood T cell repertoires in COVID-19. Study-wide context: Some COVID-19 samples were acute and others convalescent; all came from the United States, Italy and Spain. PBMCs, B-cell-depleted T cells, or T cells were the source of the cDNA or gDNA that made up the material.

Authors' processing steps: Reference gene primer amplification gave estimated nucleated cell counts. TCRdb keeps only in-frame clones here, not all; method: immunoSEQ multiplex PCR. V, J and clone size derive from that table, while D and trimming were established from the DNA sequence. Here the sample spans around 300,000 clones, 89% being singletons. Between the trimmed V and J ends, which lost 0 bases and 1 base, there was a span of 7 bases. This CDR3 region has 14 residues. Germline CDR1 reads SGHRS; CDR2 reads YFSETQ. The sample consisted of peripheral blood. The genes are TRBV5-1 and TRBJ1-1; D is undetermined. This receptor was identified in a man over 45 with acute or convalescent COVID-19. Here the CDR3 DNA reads TGCGCCAGCAGCTTGGGGAGGAAGAACACTGAAGCTTTCTTT. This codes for CASSLGRKNTEAFF. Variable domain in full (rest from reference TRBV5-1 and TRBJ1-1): KAGVTQTPRYLIKTRGQQVTLSCSPISGHRSVSWYQQTPGQGLQFLFEYFSETQRNKGNFPGRFSGRQFSNSRSEMNVSTLELGDSALYLCASSLGRKNTEAFFGQGTRLTVV.